Listed below are T cell receptor beta chains from one sample, sequenced in a study of T cell repertoires in cytomegalovirus infection. One entry per CDR3 protein results from TCRdb running MiXCR on the reads. The sample carries about 150,000 distinct CDR3 sequences, about 25% recorded once. Sequenced: PBMCs. The source is a human donor in good health (CMV status not recorded). Some clones in this sample may be carry-over from other donors' samples. The CDR3 runs from the conserved cysteine through the conserved F or W. A D gene is named only where the DNA matches it firmly. Clone size is shown for a subset of rows, as once, few, many or a class of expanded clone.

DNA	CDR3	J	V	D	size
TGTGCCAGCAGCTTAGAAACAGGGGGGGGGGCCAAAAACATTCAGTACTTC	CASSLETGGGAKNIQYF	TRBJ2-4	TRBV7-8	NA	NA
TGTGCCAGCAGTTACAGGGAGGGTCAGCCCCAGCATTTT	CASSYREGQPQHF	TRBJ1-5	TRBV6-5	NA	few
TGTGCCAGCAGCTCGGACAGGCCCTCCTACGAGCAGTACTTC	CASSSDRPSYEQYF	TRBJ2-7	TRBV7-2	TRBD1	many
TGTGCCAGCAGTGGCAGACTGGACACCTACAATGAGCAGTTCTTC	CASSGRLDTYNEQFF	TRBJ2-1	TRBV6-1	NA	few
TGTGCCAGCAGCCCCAACAGACTAGCGGGGAGCACAGATACGCAGTATTTT	CASSPNRLAGSTDTQYF	TRBJ2-3	TRBV11-2	TRBD2	many
TGCGCCAGCAGCCGGGGCCAGAGCGAAGCTTTCTTT	CASSRGQSEAFF	TRBJ1-1	TRBV5-1	NA	NA
TGTGCCAGCAGCCCCGGGGGGGCAAACTATGGCTACACCTTC	CASSPGGANYGYTF	TRBJ1-2	TRBV28	NA	few
TGTGCCAGCAGCGTAGCGACGACACAAGAGACCCAGTACTTC	CASSVATTQETQYF	TRBJ2-5	TRBV9	NA	once
TGTGCCAGCAGTGAATTTAGGGATCAAGAGACCCAGTACTTC	CASSEFRDQETQYF	TRBJ2-5	TRBV25-1	NA	NA
TGTGCCAGCAGCTTAGCGCGTACAGGGGTCGATGGCTACACCTTC	CASSLARTGVDGYTF	TRBJ1-2	TRBV7-9	TRBD1	once
TGCAGTGCCAAGTGGTGGCAGGGCACAGATACGCAGTATTTT	CSAKWWQGTDTQYF	TRBJ2-3	TRBV20-1	NA	NA
TGCAGCGTTGAAGATCGGGGGCACGATCTCTATGGCTACACCTTC	CSVEDRGHDLYGYTF	TRBJ1-2	TRBV29-1	NA	NA
TGTGCCACGAGACGCAGGGCTAACACTGAAGCTTTCTTT	CATRRRANTEAFF	TRBJ1-1	TRBV28	NA	NA
TGTGCCAGCAGCCCGCCCTATGAAAAACTGTTTTTT	CASSPPYEKLFF	TRBJ1-4	TRBV7-2	NA	many
TGTGCCAGCAGTTCCCGACTAGCGACGAGCTCCTACAATGAGCAGTTCTTC	CASSSRLATSSYNEQFF	TRBJ2-1	TRBV28	TRBD2	few
TGTGCCTGGAGTTACCCACTCGGGCCCTATCAGCCCCAGCATTTT	CAWSYPLGPYQPQHF	TRBJ1-5	TRBV30	NA	NA
TGTGCCAGCAGTGACAATACAAGAACAGCTAACTATGGCTACACCTTC	CASSDNTRTANYGYTF	TRBJ1-2	TRBV2	NA	few
TGTGCCATCAGTGAAAGGGATACGCCCCAGCATTTT	CAISERDTPQHF	TRBJ1-5	TRBV10-3	NA	few
TGCAGCGGGAGGGGACTGGGGAAGGGCGAGCAGTTCTTC	CSGRGLGKGEQFF	TRBJ2-1	TRBV29-1	NA	many
TGTGCCAGCAGTCCACGGGCTAGCAGCAACAATGAGCAGTTCTTC	CASSPRASSNNEQFF	TRBJ2-1	TRBV28	NA	few
TGCAGTGCTAGAGTGGTGGTAGGACACGAGCAGTACTTC	CSARVVVGHEQYF	TRBJ2-7	TRBV20-1	NA	once
TGTGCCAGCAGCCAAGCTGGTGGGGGTGAGCAGTTCTTC	CASSQAGGGEQFF	TRBJ2-1	TRBV3-1	NA	few
TGCGCCAGCAGCCAAGATCCTACAGGGAGAAAGAATGAGCAGTTCTTC	CASSQDPTGRKNEQFF	TRBJ2-1	TRBV4-3	NA	NA
TGTGCCAGCAGTTCGTCCGGGACAGGTAACGAGCAGTACTTC	CASSSSGTGNEQYF	TRBJ2-7	TRBV28	TRBD1	NA
TGTGCCAGCAGTTACTCGACCTTTAGCACAGATACGCAGTATTTT	CASSYSTFSTDTQYF	TRBJ2-3	TRBV6-2/TRBV6-3	NA	many
TGTGCCAGCAGGCAGGGGAGCCCCAATGAGCAGTTCTTC	CASRQGSPNEQFF	TRBJ2-1	TRBV6-1	NA	many
TGTGCCAGCAGTTGGGCTAGCGGGAGGATCAATGAGCAGTTCTTC	CASSWASGRINEQFF	TRBJ2-1	TRBV28	TRBD2	few
TGTGCCAGCAGCCCTGGGACAGGAGATAACTATGGCTACACCTTC	CASSPGTGDNYGYTF	TRBJ1-2	TRBV7-6	TRBD1	many
TGCGCCAGCAGCCAAGACAGGGTAGGCGATGAGCAGTTCTTC	CASSQDRVGDEQFF	TRBJ2-1	TRBV4-1	NA	many
TGTGCCAGCAGTTACCAGAAAGCCCCCCACGAGCAGTACTTC	CASSYQKAPHEQYF	TRBJ2-7	TRBV6-6	NA	few
TGTGCCAGCAGTTCCCTGGGACGCGGTGGTTACGAGCAGTACTTC	CASSSLGRGGYEQYF	TRBJ2-7	TRBV28	NA	NA
TGTGCCAGCAGCCGGGGACGGCTCCAAGAGACCCAGTACTTC	CASSRGRLQETQYF	TRBJ2-5	TRBV7-2	NA	many
TGTGCCACCAGCGACGGGACGGATTATGGCTACACCTTC	CATSDGTDYGYTF	TRBJ1-2	TRBV24-1	NA	NA
TGTGCTAGCAGCGATAACACCGGGGAGCTGTTTTTT	CASSDNTGELFF	TRBJ2-2	TRBV7-7	NA	NA
TGCGCCAGCAGCCAAGAATGGAAAACTGAAGCTTTCTTT	CASSQEWKTEAFF	TRBJ1-1	TRBV4-3	NA	NA
TGTGCCAGCAGTCGGACAGGGGATCATGGCTACACCTTC	CASSRTGDHGYTF	TRBJ1-2	TRBV12-3/TRBV12-4	TRBD1	NA
TGCAGTGCGACGACTAGCGGGACCCAAGAGACCCAGTACTTC	CSATTSGTQETQYF	TRBJ2-5	TRBV20-1	TRBD2	few
TGTGCCAGCAGTCCACTAGTCGGGCTAGCGGGAGGGCCGAACACCGGGGAGCTGTTTTTT	CASSPLVGLAGGPNTGELFF	TRBJ2-2	TRBV27	TRBD2	NA
TGTGCCAGCAGCGCCGACAGGGTAAATTTGTTAGCTTTCTTT	CASSADRVNLLAFF	TRBJ1-1	TRBV7-8	TRBD1	many
TGCAGTGCTAGAGGGGGAAATATGAACACTGAAGCTTTCTTT	CSARGGNMNTEAFF	TRBJ1-1	TRBV20-1	NA	NA
TGTGCCAGCAGTTTAGCGGACTTAAACAGCTACACCTTC	CASSLADLNSYTF	TRBJ1-2	TRBV12-3/TRBV12-4	NA	NA
TGTGCCAGCAGCTACAGACCAGGGAACACTGAAGCTTTCTTT	CASSYRPGNTEAFF	TRBJ1-1	TRBV7-3	NA	few
TGTGCCAGCAGTTCACGACAGGGGAGAATCAATCAGCCCCAGCATTTT	CASSSRQGRINQPQHF	TRBJ1-5	TRBV28	TRBD1	NA
TGTGCCAGCCAGTTTATATCGGGGAGGGGGCTGAACACTGAAGCTTTCTTT	CASQFISGRGLNTEAFF	TRBJ1-1	TRBV28	TRBD1	NA